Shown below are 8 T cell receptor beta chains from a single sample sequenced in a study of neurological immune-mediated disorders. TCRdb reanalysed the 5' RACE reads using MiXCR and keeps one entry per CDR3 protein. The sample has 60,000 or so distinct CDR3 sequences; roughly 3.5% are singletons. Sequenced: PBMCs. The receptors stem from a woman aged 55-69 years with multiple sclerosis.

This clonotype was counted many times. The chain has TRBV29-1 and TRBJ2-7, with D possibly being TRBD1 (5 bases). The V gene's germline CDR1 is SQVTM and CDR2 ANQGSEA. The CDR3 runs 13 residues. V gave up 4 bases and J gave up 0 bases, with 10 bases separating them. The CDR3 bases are TGCAGCGTTGCAAAGGACACCTCCTACGAGCAGTACTTC. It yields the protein CSVAKDTSYEQYF.

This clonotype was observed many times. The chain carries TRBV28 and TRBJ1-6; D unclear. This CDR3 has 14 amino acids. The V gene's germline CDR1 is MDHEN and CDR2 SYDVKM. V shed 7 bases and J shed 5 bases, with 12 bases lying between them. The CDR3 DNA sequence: TGTGCCAGCACCCCCCCGGGTGATAATTCACCCCTCCACTTT. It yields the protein CASTPPGDNSPLHF. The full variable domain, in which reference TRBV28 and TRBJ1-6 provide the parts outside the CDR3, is DVKVTQSSRYLVKRTGEKVFLECVQDMDHENMFWYRQDPGLGLRLIYFSYDVKMKEKGDIPEGYSVSREKKERFSLILESASTNQTSMYLCASTPPGDNSPLHFGNGTRLTVT.

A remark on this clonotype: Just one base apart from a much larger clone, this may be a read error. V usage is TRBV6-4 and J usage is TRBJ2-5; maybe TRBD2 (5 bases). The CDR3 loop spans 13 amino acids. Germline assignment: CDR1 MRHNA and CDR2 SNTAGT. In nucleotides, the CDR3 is TGTGCCAGCAGTATTATGGCTGGGGAGAACCAGTACTTC. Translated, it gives CASSIMAGENQYF.

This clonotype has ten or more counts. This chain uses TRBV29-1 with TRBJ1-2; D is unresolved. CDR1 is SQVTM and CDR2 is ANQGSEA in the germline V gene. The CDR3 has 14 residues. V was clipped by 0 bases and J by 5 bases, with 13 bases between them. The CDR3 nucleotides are TGCAGCGTTGAAGATATCCCACAGTATTATGGCTACACCTTC. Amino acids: CSVEDIPQYYGYTF.

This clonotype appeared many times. The CDR3 sequence is CSARLTGGNYEQYF. The CDR3 DNA sequence: TGCAGTGCTAGGTTGACAGGGGGCAACTACGAGCAGTACTTC. The chain uses TRBV20-1 and TRBJ2-7, with 10 bases lining up with TRBD1. Trimming cost V 3 bases and J 3 bases; bases outside gene matches: 5. The CDR3 totals 14 residues. The germline V gene has CDR1 DFQATT and CDR2 SNEGSKA (reference sequence).

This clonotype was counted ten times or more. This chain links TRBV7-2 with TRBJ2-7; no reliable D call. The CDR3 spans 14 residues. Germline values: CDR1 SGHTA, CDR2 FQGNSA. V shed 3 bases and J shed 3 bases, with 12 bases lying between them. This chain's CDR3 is CASSFYSSSYEQYF. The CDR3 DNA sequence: TGTGCCAGCAGCTTTTACAGTTCAAGCTACGAGCAGTACTTC.

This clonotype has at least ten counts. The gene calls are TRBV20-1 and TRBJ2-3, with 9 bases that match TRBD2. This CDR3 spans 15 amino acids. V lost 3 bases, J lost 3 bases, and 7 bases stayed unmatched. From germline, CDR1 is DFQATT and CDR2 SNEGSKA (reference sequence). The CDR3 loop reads CSASRREGYTDTQYF. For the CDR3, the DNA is TGCAGTGCTAGTCGGCGGGAGGGATATACAGATACGCAGTATTTT.

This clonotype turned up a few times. The CDR3: CASSVEAGTTTDTQYF. The CDR3, as DNA: TGTGCCAGCAGCGTAGAAGCCGGGACTACCACAGATACGCAGTATTTT. The rearrangement links TRBV9 to TRBJ2-3; 7 nucleotides align to TRBD2. Per the germline V gene, CDR1 is SGDLS and CDR2 is YYNGEE. The CDR3 is made up of 16 amino acids. J lost 2 bases, V lost 0 bases, and 6 bases had no gene match.